A selection of T cell receptor beta chains follows, all from one sample in a study of blood T cell repertoires in COVID-19. Generated by immunoSEQ multiplex PCR, the TCRdb table keeps only in-frame clones and is missing some. This sample yields over 150,000 clones, of which roughly four fifths are seen a single time; about an eighth belongs to the top ten. Sequencing input: peripheral blood. These receptors were obtained from a woman in her sixties or seventies with COVID-19, enrolled during active disease. Both conserved end residues are part of each CDR3.

J gene: TRBJ1-2; V gene: TRBV12-3/TRBV12-4; CDR3 protein: CASSGTANYGYTF
J gene: TRBJ1-1; V gene: TRBV6-4; CDR3 protein: CASSDGQPGNTEAFF
J gene: TRBJ1-1; V gene: TRBV25-1; CDR3 protein: CASSDFPGLPNTEAFF
J gene: TRBJ1-6; V gene: TRBV6-6; CDR3 protein: CASSFTKSDSPLHF
J gene: TRBJ1-6; V gene: TRBV7-2; CDR3 protein: CASSWDTGSGSPLHF
J gene: TRBJ1-1; V gene: TRBV11-2; CDR3 protein: CASSPGADRNTEAFF
J gene: TRBJ1-5; V gene: TRBV19; CDR3 protein: CASRETGGGNQPQHF
J gene: TRBJ1-1; V gene: TRBV5-8; CDR3 protein: CASSLRQGVRTEAFF
J gene: TRBJ1-1; V gene: TRBV18; CDR3 protein: CASSRGQMNTEAFF
J gene: TRBJ2-7; V gene: TRBV14; CDR3 protein: CASSLRPLSGSPYEQYF
J gene: TRBJ2-2; V gene: TRBV6-5; CDR3 protein: CASSRRDTGELFF
J gene: TRBJ1-4; V gene: TRBV7-2; CDR3 protein: CASSPGQDFGEKLFF
J gene: TRBJ1-4; V gene: TRBV18; CDR3 protein: CASSRDSATNEKLFF
J gene: TRBJ1-2; V gene: TRBV5-4; CDR3 protein: CASSLGQDFYYGYTF
J gene: TRBJ2-3; V gene: TRBV29-1; CDR3 protein: CSGRGVSTDTQYF
J gene: TRBJ1-5; V gene: TRBV2; CDR3 protein: CASMRQGIGQPQHF
J gene: TRBJ2-2; V gene: TRBV7-9; CDR3 protein: CASSLIQNTGELFF
J gene: TRBJ2-3; V gene: TRBV27; CDR3 protein: CASSEWGGGAPDTQYF
J gene: TRBJ2-1; V gene: TRBV9; CDR3 protein: CASSAATGGEGNEQFF
J gene: TRBJ1-4; V gene: TRBV11-2; CDR3 protein: CASRPGTANSNEKLFF
J gene: TRBJ2-1; V gene: TRBV24-1; CDR3 protein: CATSDFGAAQFF
J gene: TRBJ2-4; V gene: TRBV9; CDR3 protein: CASSATGGNIQYF
J gene: TRBJ2-1; V gene: TRBV14; CDR3 protein: CASSQVSLAGYYNEQFF
J gene: TRBJ2-3; V gene: TRBV27; CDR3 protein: CASSTSGHPTDTQYF
J gene: TRBJ2-7; V gene: TRBV20-1; CDR3 protein: CSASKPGLGLSYEQYF
J gene: TRBJ1-2; V gene: TRBV29-1; CDR3 protein: CSVDTGVLSGYTF
J gene: TRBJ1-5; V gene: TRBV25-1; CDR3 protein: CASSEGRGQPQHF
J gene: TRBJ1-2; V gene: TRBV18; CDR3 protein: CASSTTETWGYTF
J gene: TRBJ1-4; V gene: TRBV3-1/TRBV3-2; CDR3 protein: CASSQGDTRGEKLFF
J gene: TRBJ2-7; V gene: TRBV5-4; CDR3 protein: CASSLNRRDRRNEQYF
J gene: TRBJ1-1; V gene: TRBV6-5; CDR3 protein: CASSYLQGNTEAFF
J gene: TRBJ2-7; V gene: TRBV6-2/TRBV6-3; CDR3 protein: CASSLGLYEQYF
J gene: TRBJ1-6; V gene: TRBV7-8; CDR3 protein: CASSLLVSGNSPLHF
J gene: TRBJ2-2; V gene: TRBV5-1; CDR3 protein: CASSLPVGTGELFF
J gene: TRBJ1-1; V gene: TRBV24-1; CDR3 protein: CATSGTVNTEAFF
J gene: TRBJ2-1; V gene: TRBV6-5; CDR3 protein: CASSRLAGANEQFF
J gene: TRBJ1-1; V gene: TRBV18; CDR3 protein: CASSPPNRANTEAFF
J gene: TRBJ2-1; V gene: TRBV5-1; CDR3 protein: CASSLTQGSSYNEQFF
J gene: TRBJ1-2; V gene: TRBV3-1/TRBV3-2; CDR3 protein: CASSQARGLKMGYTF
J gene: TRBJ2-3; V gene: TRBV24-1; CDR3 protein: CATSGTSGTNTQYF
J gene: TRBJ2-7; V gene: TRBV27; CDR3 protein: CASSLSPTGGYEQYF
J gene: TRBJ1-3; V gene: TRBV9; CDR3 protein: CASSLWGRVAGNTIYF
J gene: TRBJ2-2; V gene: TRBV5-6; CDR3 protein: CASSFFSGGNTGELFF
J gene: TRBJ2-3; V gene: TRBV25-1; CDR3 protein: CASSDTSGLGDTQYF
J gene: TRBJ1-1; V gene: TRBV19; CDR3 protein: CASSGQGGTEAFF
J gene: TRBJ1-6; V gene: TRBV7-9; CDR3 protein: CASSLGGQGHSPLHF
J gene: TRBJ2-5; V gene: TRBV5-1; CDR3 protein: CASSLTGSGETQYF
J gene: TRBJ1-6; V gene: TRBV15; CDR3 protein: CATSRDPSSPLHF
J gene: TRBJ1-2; V gene: TRBV10-3; CDR3 protein: CAIKPGQGLDGYTF
J gene: TRBJ1-3; V gene: TRBV21-1; CDR3 protein: CASSKDGQVSGNTIYF
J gene: TRBJ2-5; V gene: TRBV18; CDR3 protein: CASSQGLAGPGRETQYF
J gene: TRBJ2-7; V gene: TRBV15; CDR3 protein: CATSSGLAGAPSSYEQYF
J gene: TRBJ2-7; V gene: TRBV9; CDR3 protein: CASSVGTSGEQYF
J gene: TRBJ1-4; V gene: TRBV5-1; CDR3 protein: CASSLVEAGNEKLFF
J gene: TRBJ1-2; V gene: TRBV6-1; CDR3 protein: CASSEAGYQGLYGYTF
J gene: TRBJ1-4; V gene: TRBV3-1/TRBV3-2; CDR3 protein: CASSQDTWEKLFF
J gene: TRBJ1-3; V gene: TRBV7-2; CDR3 protein: CASSLGLRGTGNTIYF
J gene: TRBJ2-2; V gene: TRBV18; CDR3 protein: CASSPPPITGELFF
J gene: TRBJ1-1; V gene: TRBV27; CDR3 protein: CASSQGLVNTEAFF